The clone carrying this TCR beta chain turned up a few times. This record belongs to a study of blood T cell repertoires in COVID-19. In germline, CDR1 is LGHNA, CDR2 YSLEER. This CDR3 spans 17 amino acids. V was clipped by 0 bases and J by 4 bases, with 17 bases between them. Participants' own reports of clinical history determined their cohort assignment. Assay used: immunoSEQ multiplex PCR; TCRdb lists only in-frame clones, some missing. The data contain roughly 250,000 clones, approximately 88% of them singletons. Sequencing used PBMCs or T cells enriched from blood (not recorded which). This clonotype originated in a woman aged 40 to 50 with acute COVID-19. This rearrangement joins TRBV4-3 to TRBJ2-3; the D gene is possibly TRBD2 (5 bases). This CDR3 is CASSQEFTGKEADTQYF. The CDR3 bases are TGCGCCAGCAGCCAAGAGTTTACGGGGAAGGAGGCAGATACGCAGTATTTT.